This T cell receptor (beta chain) was obtained from a study of shared clonotypes between healthy human individuals. This CDR3 has 15 amino acids. The V and J ends lost 8 bases and 3 bases, in that order; junction bases with no gene match: 12. The germline CDR1 and CDR2 sequences are SNHLY and FYNNEI. TCRdb's table, derived via immunoSEQ multiplex PCR, lists solely in-frame clones and lacks some. The sample contains under 1,100,000 clones, around 82% of which appear only once. This clone was seen only once. This chain links TRBV2 with TRBJ2-7; 8 bases align to TRBD1. This sequence was found in a man between 18 and 35 years old in good health. Some clones in this sample may be carry-over from other donors' samples. Material for sequencing was memory CD4+ T cells from PBMCs. Subset here: CD45RA-negative fraction. Here the CDR3 reads CASGLLWTGNYEQYF. CDR3 nucleotides: TGTGCCAGCGGCTTACTTTGGACAGGGAACTACGAGCAGTACTTC.